This T cell receptor beta chain was observed in a study of cytomegalovirus exposure and HLA in healthy donors. About the study: Membership in the Caucasian-associated ancestry cluster was found for about 84% of about 430 genotyped donors.

A note on this clone: Its antigen is unknown.

Amplification used 60 Vbeta primers and 13 Jbeta primers. Libraries were prepared by immunoSEQ multiplex PCR; TCRdb keeps only in-frame clonotypes and omits some of them. Here the sample spans approximately 170,000 clones, 60% to 80% being singletons. CDR1 is SQVTM and CDR2 is ANQGSEA in the germline V gene. Germline trimming cut 6 bases from V and 6 bases from J; bases unmatched to any gene: 6. There are 14 residues in the CDR3. The study's findings and limits: Listed as cytomegalovirus-associated were 150 to 200 TCR beta chains. Accounts indicate the classifier identified cytomegalovirus status with strong specificity and sensitivity. Excluded were some V segments that proved indistinguishable, including TRBV6-2 and TRBV6-3.

What was sequenced was PBMCs. This sequence was found in a man aged 40-55 years in good health and CMV-seronegative. The J gene is TRBJ2-1, the V gene TRBV29-1; TRBD2 matches at 12 bases. As DNA, the CDR3 is TGCAGCGTAGACGGGACTAGCGGGCCCAATGAGCAGTTCTTC. Protein product: CSVDGTSGPNEQFF.